Listed below are T cell receptor beta chains from one sample, sequenced in a study of cytomegalovirus exposure and HLA in healthy donors. Only in-frame clones appear in the TCRdb table, and some are missing; sequencing was by immunoSEQ multiplex PCR. Seen here are roughly 92,000 clones, roughly 8.2% observed once, and the top ten hold under 3%. The specimen sequenced was PBMCs. The receptors were gathered from a man aged 45-65 years in good health and CMV-seronegative. CDR3s include the opening cysteine and the closing phenylalanine or tryptophan. The D gene is left open where the match is weak. Some rows mark clone size as missing; the rest say once, few, many or name a class of expanded clone.

J gene | V gene | D gene | clone size | CDR3 protein | CDR3 DNA
TRBJ1-3 | TRBV6-5 | NA | few | CASSVGESGNTIYF | TGTGCCAGCAGTGTAGGGGAATCGGGAAACACCATATATTTT
TRBJ2-5 | TRBV7-6 | TRBD2 | NA | CASSPGLAGEQETQYF | TGTGCCAGCAGCCCAGGACTAGCGGGGGAACAAGAGACCCAGTACTTC
TRBJ2-5 | TRBV2 | NA | NA | CASSQVWKGGVTYF | TGTGCCAGCAGTCAAGTGTGGAAGGGGGGGGTCACCTACTTC
TRBJ1-6 | TRBV7-2 | NA | NA | CASSPLGIPNSPPHF | TGTGCCAGCAGCCCACTCGGGATCCCCAATTCACCCCCCCACTTT
TRBJ2-3 | TRBV7-3 | NA | once | CASSQGGEDTQYF | TGTGCCAGCAGCCAAGGGGGGGAAGATACGCAGTATTTT
TRBJ1-6 | TRBV27 | TRBD1 | NA | CASSERQGRPLHF | TGTGCCAGCAGTGAACGACAGGGTAGACCCCTCCACTTT
TRBJ2-3 | TRBV6-5 | NA | medium-sized | CASSYQLARDTQYF | TGTGCCAGCAGTTATCAGCTAGCGAGAGATACGCAGTATTTT
TRBJ2-1 | TRBV5-1 | TRBD2 | few | CASSLPLAAYNEQFF | TGCGCCAGCAGCTTGCCACTAGCGGCCTACAATGAGCAGTTCTTC
TRBJ2-7 | TRBV6-5 | TRBD1 | NA | CASIRNRGSYEQYF | TGTGCCAGCATAAGGAACAGGGGTTCCTACGAGCAGTACTTC
TRBJ1-1 | TRBV28 | NA | few | CASSLMAGEAFF | TGTGCCAGCAGTTTAATGGCAGGGGAAGCTTTCTTT
TRBJ1-5 | TRBV28 | TRBD1 | few | CASTGGAGGDNQPQHF | TGTGCCAGCACCGGGGGGGCAGGGGGTGACAATCAGCCCCAGCATTTT
TRBJ1-3 | TRBV28 | NA | NA | CASKGETLSGNTIYF | TGTGCCAGCAAGGGGGAGACGCTCTCTGGAAACACCATATATTTT
TRBJ2-2 | TRBV10-1 | NA | NA | CASTGLLNTGELFF | TGCGCCAGCACAGGACTCCTGAACACCGGGGAGCTGTTTTTT
TRBJ2-7 | TRBV11-2 | TRBD2 | few | CASRSRAGGPSHEQYF | TGTGCCAGCCGATCGAGAGCGGGAGGGCCAAGCCACGAGCAGTACTTC
TRBJ1-2 | TRBV7-6 | TRBD1 | NA | CASSSTGTGVYTF | TGTGCCAGCAGCTCAACCGGGACAGGGGTCTACACCTTC
TRBJ2-1 | TRBV11-2 | TRBD2 | NA | CASSSSGTSGSNEQFF | TGTGCCAGCAGCTCTAGTGGGACTAGCGGGAGTAATGAGCAGTTCTTC
TRBJ2-2 | TRBV19 | NA | NA | CASSTQGRPGELFF | TGTGCCAGTAGTACGCAGGGAAGGCCCGGGGAGCTGTTTTTT
TRBJ2-1 | TRBV29-1 | TRBD1 | few | CSVEDPGTGDYNEQFF | TGCAGCGTTGAAGATCCAGGGACAGGGGATTACAATGAGCAGTTCTTC
TRBJ1-1 | TRBV9 | NA | NA | CASSVVGQNTEAFF | TGTGCCAGCAGCGTAGTTGGACAGAACACTGAAGCTTTCTTT
TRBJ1-2 | TRBV21-1 | NA | NA | CASSSRTGPDGYTF | TGTGCCAGCAGCTCCCGGACAGGGCCGGATGGCTACACCTTC
TRBJ1-2 | TRBV30 | NA | few | CAWGGGSYGYTF | TGTGCCTGGGGAGGCGGTTCCTATGGCTACACCTTC
TRBJ1-1 | TRBV6-1 | TRBD1 | NA | CASSPRQGAEAFF | TGTGCCAGCAGCCCCCGGCAGGGGGCTGAAGCTTTCTTT
TRBJ2-5 | TRBV6-5 | NA | NA | CASSHGGLQYF | TGTGCCAGCAGCCACGGGGGGCTCCAGTACTTC
TRBJ2-5 | TRBV7-2 | NA | few | CVSSPLTGFQETQYF | TGTGTCAGCAGCCCCCTGACTGGGTTTCAAGAGACCCAGTACTTC
TRBJ1-4 | TRBV7-8 | TRBD1 | few | CASSLARGWTGGNEKLFF | TGTGCCAGCAGCTTAGCCCGAGGGTGGACAGGGGGTAATGAAAAACTGTTTTTT
TRBJ2-3 | TRBV5-6 | TRBD2 | few | CASSPGLAPSTDTQYF | TGTGCCAGCAGCCCGGGACTAGCCCCGAGCACAGATACGCAGTATTTT
TRBJ2-5 | TRBV7-8 | TRBD2 | NA | CASSLQLAGGRETQYF | TGTGCCAGCAGCTTACAGCTAGCGGGAGGGCGGGAGACCCAGTACTTC
TRBJ2-7 | TRBV29-1 | NA | few | CSVEWRDKSSYEQYF | TGCAGCGTTGAATGGCGAGACAAGAGCTCCTACGAGCAGTACTTC
TRBJ1-1 | TRBV27 | NA | few | CASSLRGRFEAFF | TGTGCCAGCAGTTTAAGGGGCAGATTTGAAGCTTTCTTT
TRBJ1-4 | TRBV6-1 | TRBD1 | few | CASNRPGQGNEKLFF | TGTGCCAGCAACAGGCCGGGACAGGGTAATGAAAAACTGTTTTTT
TRBJ2-7 | TRBV11-2 | TRBD1 | few | CASSSDRGSYEQYF | TGTGCCAGCAGCTCGGACAGGGGGTCCTACGAGCAGTACTTC
TRBJ2-7 | TRBV30 | TRBD2 | few | CAWTTRGVSSYEQYF | TGTGCCTGGACGACACGGGGGGTAAGCTCCTACGAGCAGTACTTC
TRBJ2-5 | TRBV2 | NA | few | CASSPQPGTQYF | TGTGCCAGCAGTCCACAACCGGGGACCCAGTACTTC
TRBJ2-7 | TRBV29-1 | NA | NA | CSVYEGGYEQYF | TGCAGCGTTTATGAGGGAGGCTACGAGCAGTACTTC
TRBJ1-5 | TRBV27 | NA | few | CASSLRATVNQPQHF | TGTGCCAGCAGTTTGAGGGCAACCGTGAATCAGCCCCAGCATTTT
TRBJ1-5 | TRBV7-6 | TRBD1 | few | CASSQGGNQPQHF | TGTGCCAGCAGCCAGGGGGGTAATCAGCCCCAGCATTTT
TRBJ2-7 | TRBV5-1 | NA | few | CASSFGAYEQYF | TGCGCCAGCAGCTTTGGGGCGTACGAGCAGTACTTC